This TCR beta chain was retrieved from a study of T cell responses to AZD1222 COVID-19 vaccine. The CDR3 is 10 amino acids. Trimming shortened V by 8 bases and J by 9 bases, and 8 bases separated the two germline ends. Regarding this clone: What it binds is not known.

Whole-study findings and limits: Baseline serostatus was positive in only 5 to 7 AZD1222 recipients. Spike-specific TCR breadth rose after two AZD1222 doses, and depth rose as well.

Clones were read by immunoSEQ multiplex PCR, and TCRdb kept only the in-frame ones, dropping some. The sample includes some 160,000 clones, approximately 93% of them seen just once. The chain joins TRBV12-3 or TRBV12-4 to TRBJ2-1; a possible D gene is TRBD2 (5 bases). The material was peripheral blood, obtained on day 0 of AZD1222 vaccination. The clonotype comes from an adult in good health. This chain's CDR3 is CASQGGEQFF. The CDR3 DNA is TGTGCCAGCCAAGGAGGTGAGCAGTTCTTC.